These T cell receptor beta chains were read from a single sample in a study of tumor-infiltrating lymphocytes in localized non-small cell lung cancer. Assay: immunoSEQ multiplex PCR; the TCRdb copy retains only in-frame clones and omits some. The sample includes 9,500 to 13,000 clones, 60% of them seen just once. The sequenced sample was uninvolved lung tissue not adjacent to the tumor. These receptor sequences come from a human donor with non-small cell lung cancer. CDR3s include the opening cysteine and the closing phenylalanine or tryptophan. A D gene is named only where the DNA matches it firmly. Size values are once, few and many counts, or a class for expanded clones, and some rows have none.

J,D,size,V,CDR3,DNA
TRBJ1-4,.,.,TRBV4-1,CASSQDKIATNEKLFF,TGCGCCAGCAGCCAGGATAAGATAGCAACTAATGAAAAACTGTTTTTT
TRBJ1-2,.,few,TRBV4-2,CASSRRGAANYGYTF,TGTGCCAGCAGCCGAAGAGGGGCAGCTAACTATGGCTACACCTTC
TRBJ2-3,.,.,TRBV10-3,CAISLRDPSDTQYF,TGTGCCATCAGTCTCAGGGACCCCTCAGATACGCAGTATTTT
TRBJ2-7,.,.,TRBV11-2,CASSLFPGTYEQYF,TGTGCCAGCAGCTTATTCCCAGGCACCTACGAGCAGTACTTC
TRBJ2-7,.,.,TRBV7-6,CEGVERERYEQYF,TGTGAGGGAGTGGAGAGGGAACGCTACGAGCAGTACTTC
TRBJ1-1,.,.,TRBV11-2,CASSLARVSTEAFF,TGTGCCAGCAGCTTAGCCCGTGTTAGCACTGAAGCTTTCTTT
TRBJ2-1,.,.,TRBV10-3,CAISEVGAGHEQFF,TGTGCCATCAGTGAGGTGGGGGCAGGCCATGAGCAGTTCTTC
TRBJ1-2,TRBD1,few,TRBV11-2,CASSLDRGHGYTF,TGTGCCAGCAGCTTAGACAGGGGGCATGGCTACACCTTC
TRBJ2-6,.,.,TRBV7-3,CASSLGSFSGANVLTF,TGTGCCAGCAGCTTAGGATCCTTCTCTGGGGCCAACGTCCTGACTTTC
TRBJ1-2,.,.,TRBV11-2,CASSLATGPNYGYTF,TGTGCCAGCAGCTTAGCGACGGGGCCTAACTATGGCTACACCTTC
TRBJ2-3,.,few,TRBV5-6,CASSFEGRGTDTQYF,TGTGCCAGCAGCTTTGAGGGGCGGGGCACCGATACGCAGTATTTT
TRBJ1-2,TRBD1,.,TRBV6-1,CASRDTGGEFYGYTF,TGTGCCAGCAGGGACACAGGGGGAGAGTTCTATGGCTACACCTTC
TRBJ1-6,.,few,TRBV4-2,CASSQAGPGSDSPLHF,TGTGCCAGCAGCCAAGCGGGCCCAGGGTCCGATTCACCCCTCCACTTT
TRBJ1-6,.,.,TRBV10-3,CAISEREGDGNSPLHF,TGTGCCATCAGTGAAAGGGAGGGGGACGGTAATTCACCCCTCCACTTT
TRBJ1-2,.,.,TRBV5-6,CASSFLKRTENYGYTF,TGTGCCAGCAGCTTCTTAAAGAGGACAGAGAACTATGGCTACACCTTC
TRBJ2-5,TRBD2,few,TRBV7-2,CASSLAPSGGAGQETQYF,TGTGCCAGCAGCTTAGCGCCTAGCGGGGGGGCAGGGCAAGAGACCCAGTACTTC
TRBJ2-6,.,.,TRBV11-3,CASGQAGANVLTF,TGTGCCAGCGGTCAAGCTGGGGCCAACGTCCTGACTTTC
TRBJ1-4,TRBD1,.,TRBV29-1,CSAAGTGGEKLFF,TGCAGCGCCGCCGGGACAGGAGGCGAAAAACTGTTTTTT
TRBJ2-7,.,few,TRBV28,CASSLTSEQYF,TGTGCCAGCAGTTTAACCTCCGAGCAGTACTTC
TRBJ2-5,.,few,TRBV9,CASSGSLQGRETQYF,TGTGCCAGCAGCGGATCCTTGCAGGGACGAGAGACCCAGTACTTC
TRBJ2-1,TRBD2,.,TRBV9,CASSSDGLGSDEQFF,TGTGCCAGCAGCTCAGACGGACTAGGGTCCGATGAGCAGTTCTTC
TRBJ2-1,TRBD2,few,TRBV6-4,CASSDGTSNEQFF,TGTGCCAGCAGTGACGGGACTAGCAATGAGCAGTTCTTC
TRBJ2-5,.,few,TRBV7-6,CASSPRRGETQYF,TGTGCCAGCAGCCCTAGGAGAGGGGAGACCCAGTACTTC
TRBJ2-3,TRBD1,.,TRBV9,CASSDRGASTDTQYF,TGTGCCAGCAGCGACAGGGGGGCTAGCACAGATACGCAGTATTTT
TRBJ2-7,.,.,TRBV6-1,CASSFEIGAEYF,TGTGCCAGCAGTTTCGAGATTGGAGCCGAGTACTTC